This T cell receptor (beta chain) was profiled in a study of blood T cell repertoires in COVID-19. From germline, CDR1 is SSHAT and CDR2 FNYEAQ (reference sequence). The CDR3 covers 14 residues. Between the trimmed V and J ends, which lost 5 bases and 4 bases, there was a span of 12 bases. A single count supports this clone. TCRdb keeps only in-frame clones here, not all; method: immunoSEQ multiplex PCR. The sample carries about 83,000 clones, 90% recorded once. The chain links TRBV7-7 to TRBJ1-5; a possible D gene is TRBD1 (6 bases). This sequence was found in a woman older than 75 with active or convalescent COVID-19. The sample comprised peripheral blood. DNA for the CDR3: TGTGCCAGCAGCCGAGACAGGTCAAATCAGCCCCAGCATTTT. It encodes CASSRDRSNQPQHF. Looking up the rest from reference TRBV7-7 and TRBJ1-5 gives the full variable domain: GAGVSQSPRYKVTKRGQDVTLRCDPISSHATLYWYQQALGQGPEFLTYFNYEAQPDKSGLPSDRFSAERPEGSISTLTIQRTEQRDSAMYRCASSRDRSNQPQHFGDGTRLSIL.